Presented here are 7 T cell receptor beta chains from one specimen sequenced in a study of cytomegalovirus exposure and HLA in healthy donors. This PCR relied on a set of 60 Vbeta primers and 13 Jbeta primers. Profiling relied on immunoSEQ multiplex PCR, and the TCRdb table lists in-frame clones only, not all of them. The sample contains approximately 180,000 clones, 78% of which appear only once. The sequenced sample consisted of PBMCs. The source of these receptors is a woman aged 45 to 65 in good health and CMV-seropositive.

For this clone: The same CDR3 is also encoded by other DNA sequences in this sample. The chain uses TRBV9 and TRBJ1-3; a weak D match, TRBD1 (5 bases). The CDR3 covers 15 residues. The germline CDR1 and CDR2 sequences are SGDLS and YYNGEE. Trimming pared 0 bases from V and 2 bases from J, leaving 9 bases between. The CDR3: CASSVGQGAGNTIYF. For the CDR3, the DNA is TGTGCCAGCAGCGTAGGACAAGGGGCTGGAAACACCATATATTTT.

V and J are TRBV2 and TRBJ1-1, with D tentatively TRBD1 (6 bases). The CDR3 is made up of 13 amino acids. V dropped 1 base and J dropped 3 bases, with 6 bases sitting between them. Per germline, CDR1 SNHLY and CDR2 FYNNEI. The CDR3 region is CASSEDRDTEAFF. In DNA form, the CDR3 reads TGTGCCAGCAGTGAAGACAGGGACACTGAAGCTTTCTTT.

The chain links TRBV9 to TRBJ2-3, with 13 bases fitting TRBD2. V dropped 4 bases and J dropped 5; count of bases not matched to a gene: 10. Germline assignment: CDR1 SGDLS and CDR2 YYNGEE. The CDR3 is made up of 17 amino acids. The CDR3 nucleotides are TGTGCCAGCAGCTCGAAAACCGGGACTAGCGGGGTAGATACGCAGTATTTT. Protein sequence: CASSSKTGTSGVDTQYF.

J is TRBJ2-3 and V is TRBV2; TRBD2 is a possible D gene (6 bases). V was trimmed by 7 bases and J by 0 bases, leaving 14 bases between them. Germline V CDR1 and CDR2: SNHLY, FYNNEI. The CDR3 sequence is 15 residues long. This CDR3 is CASIPRDSSTDTQYF. CDR3 coding DNA: TGTGCCAGCATTCCCCGGGACTCCAGCACAGATACGCAGTATTTT. The full variable domain, rest sourced from reference TRBV2 and TRBJ2-3, is EPEVTQTPSHQVTQMGQEVILRCVPISNHLYFYWYRQILGQKVEFLVSFYNNEISEKSEIFDDQFSVERPDGSNFTLKIRSTKLEDSAMYFCASIPRDSSTDTQYFGPGTRLTVL.

This rearrangement joins TRBV5-1 to TRBJ2-3; 13 nucleotides match TRBD2. This CDR3 spans 15 amino acids. Germline V gene lookup returns CDR1 SGHRS and CDR2 YFSETQ. The ends lost 8 bases at V and 8 bases at J; junction bases unmatched: 11. The CDR3 DNA is TGCGCCAGTAAGACTAGCGGGGGGCCCACGGGTACGCAGTATTTT. Amino acid sequence: CASKTSGGPTGTQYF. Complete variable domain (other parts from reference TRBV5-1 and TRBJ2-3): KAGVTQTPRYLIKTRGQQVTLSCSPISGHRSVSWYQQTPGQGLQFLFEYFSETQRNKGNFPGRFSGRQFSNSRSEMNVSTLELGDSALYLCASKTSGGPTGTQYFGPGTRLTVL.

V gene TRBV4-1 combines with J gene TRBJ2-2; tentatively, D is TRBD2 (7 bases). Germline CDR1 reads MGHRA; CDR2 reads YSYEKL. V lost 0 bases, J lost 0 bases, and 11 bases lay in between. The CDR3 is 17 amino acids. The CDR3 protein is CASSQEGGGPNTGELFF. Here the CDR3 DNA reads TGCGCCAGCAGCCAAGAGGGCGGGGGCCCGAACACCGGGGAGCTGTTTTTT.

The V gene is TRBV6-5, the J gene TRBJ1-1, with 7 bases fitting TRBD1. The CDR3 totals 13 residues. V gave up 6 bases and J gave up 5 bases; unmatched junction bases: 6. CDR1 and CDR2 from the germline V gene are MNHEY and SVGAGI. The CDR3 sequence is CASRATGSTEAFF. The CDR3, as DNA: TGTGCCAGCAGGGCGACAGGGAGTACTGAAGCTTTCTTT.